This entry lists 32 T cell receptor beta chains sequenced from one sample in a study of blood T cell repertoires in COVID-19. Data came from immunoSEQ multiplex PCR; TCRdb stores just in-frame clones and leaves some out. The sample has about 240,000 clones, under 85% seen once. Sequencing was done on a sample of peripheral blood. These receptors all stem from a young man who had recovered from COVID-19.

The genes are TRBV6-5 and TRBJ1-6, with D possibly being TRBD1 (6 bases). Germline V gene lookup returns CDR1 MNHEY and CDR2 SVGAGI. This CDR3 is built from 13 residues. The CDR3 here is CAGQSSYNSPLHF. The CDR3 DNA sequence: TGTGCAGGACAGAGCTCCTATAATTCACCCCTCCACTTT.

J is TRBJ1-6 and V is TRBV6-5, with TRBD1 matching over 7 bases. J gave up 8 bases and V 3 bases, and 4 bases lay outside the gene matches. The CDR3 sequence is 14 residues long. Germline CDR1 MNHEY, CDR2 SVGAGI. The CDR3 DNA is TGTGCCAGCAGTTATGAGGGGGCTTATTCACCCCTCCACTTT. This sequence encodes CASSYEGAYSPLHF.

In its sample, this clone was seen once. The chain joins TRBV29-1 to TRBJ1-3; maybe TRBD1 (5 bases). Germline V CDR1 and CDR2: SQVTM, ANQGSEA. The CDR3 runs 16 residues. Trimming left V 5 bases short and J 0 bases short, with 17 bases between. CDR3 in amino acids: CSVLGRQRDSGNTIYF. DNA of the CDR3: TGCAGCGTTCTGGGGCGACAGAGAGACTCTGGAAACACCATATATTTT.

The gene calls are TRBV5-1 and TRBJ2-7; 7 positions match TRBD1. The CDR3 sequence is 15 residues long. Germline assignment: CDR1 SGHRS and CDR2 YFSETQ. With 0 bases clipped from V and 4 bases from J, the junction kept 7 bases outside the gene matches. The DNA of the CDR3 is TGCGCCAGCAGCTTGGCCGGGACAGCCGCGTACGAGCAGTACTTC. Encoded protein: CASSLAGTAAYEQYF.

The V and J genes are TRBV7-7 and TRBJ2-3, with D hard to call. In germline, CDR1 is SSHAT, CDR2 FNYEAQ (reference sequence). This CDR3 has 13 residues. The ends were cut back, 5 bases at V and 6 bases at J, with 12 bases in the middle. The CDR3 is CASSLSPGDTQYF. The CDR3 DNA sequence: TGTGCCAGCAGCCTCTCCCCGGGTGATACGCAGTATTTT.

The chain is built from TRBV2 and TRBJ2-1; 8 nucleotides match TRBD2. J was trimmed by 0 bases and V by 7 bases; bases with no gene match: 8. This CDR3 has 16 residues. CDR1 is SNHLY and CDR2 is FYNNEI in the germline V gene. Here the CDR3 reads CASIRGGQSSYNEQFF. The CDR3 nucleotides read TGTGCCAGCATACGGGGGGGTCAGAGCTCCTACAATGAGCAGTTCTTC.

The chain joins TRBV11-1 to TRBJ2-1; no definite D call. V was clipped by 2 bases and J by 7 bases, with 9 bases between them. Germline V gene lookup returns CDR1 SGHAT and CDR2 FQDESV (reference sequence). The CDR3 consists of 13 residues. CDR3 residues: CASSLLLLNEQFF. CDR3 coding DNA: TGTGCCAGCAGCTTACTTCTCTTGAATGAGCAGTTCTTC.

The chain carries TRBV5-4 and TRBJ1-1, with TRBD1 identical over 8 bases. Germline CDR1 and CDR2: SGHNT and YYREEE (reference sequence). There are 14 residues in the CDR3. J gave up 3 bases and V 3 bases, and 4 bases lay outside the gene matches. As DNA, the CDR3 is TGTGCCAGCAGCTCAGGGGGCGCGTACACTGAAGCTTTCTTT. Its translation: CASSSGGAYTEAFF.

The chain carries TRBV19 and TRBJ1-2; no clear D gene. V was trimmed by 3 bases and J by 3 bases, leaving 8 bases between them. CDR3 length: 13 residues. Germline V lookup: CDR1 LNHDA, CDR2 SQIVND (reference sequence). As DNA, the CDR3 is TGTGCCAGTAGTATGGCCCCATACTATGGCTACACCTTC. Protein product: CASSMAPYYGYTF.

V gene TRBV6-5 combines with J gene TRBJ1-6; no reliable D call. Deletions cut 7 bases from V and 7 bases from J, with 11 bases between. Germline CDR1 is MNHEY and CDR2 is SVGAGI. This CDR3 region has 13 residues. DNA of the CDR3: TGTGCCAGCACCCCCCTGCGGAATTCACCCCTCCACTTT. Encoded protein: CASTPLRNSPLHF.

This chain links TRBV19 with TRBJ2-7; 8 bases align to TRBD2. The germline CDR1 and CDR2 sequences are LNHDA and SQIVND (reference sequence). J lost 4 bases, V lost 4 bases, and 6 bases had no gene match. CDR3 length equals 14 residues. CDR3 sequence (DNA): TGTGCCAGTAGTAAGACTAGCGTCCTTTACGAGCAGTACTTC. Translating it yields CASSKTSVLYEQYF.

The chain is built from TRBV9 and TRBJ2-2, with D uncertain. Germline V lookup: CDR1 SGDLS, CDR2 YYNGEE. Trimming shortened V by 2 bases and J by 6 bases, and 2 bases separated the two germline ends. There are 11 residues in the CDR3. The CDR3 DNA is TGTGCCAGCAGCGTCGCCGGGGAGCTGTTTTTT. Its protein is CASSVAGELFF.

The CDR3 here is CASSAKWLGVSYNEQFF. CDR3 sequence (DNA): TGTGCCAGCAGCGCGAAGTGGCTAGGTGTCTCCTACAATGAGCAGTTCTTC. This chain connects TRBV7-9 to TRBJ2-1; D is unresolved. The CDR3 runs to 17 residues. CDR1 is SEHNR, CDR2 FQNEAQ, per germline (reference sequence). Trimming cost V 5 bases and J 0 bases, with 17 bases left between them.

The J gene is TRBJ1-5, the V gene TRBV3-1 (or the pseudogene TRBV3-2); D perhaps matches TRBD1 (6 bases). This CDR3 has 14 amino acids. Trimming left V 5 bases short and J 4 bases short, with 12 bases between. The germline CDR1 and CDR2 sequences are LGHDT and YNNKEL (reference sequence). DNA of the CDR3: TGTGCCAGCAGCGAGGACAGAGATAATCAGCCCCAGCATTTT. It yields the protein CASSEDRDNQPQHF.

This chain uses TRBV5-4 with TRBJ1-1; possible D gene TRBD1, 6 bases. The CDR3 covers 18 residues. The V and J ends lost 0 bases and 0 bases respectively, with 18 bases between them. From germline, CDR1 is SGHNT and CDR2 YYREEE (reference sequence). The CDR3 here is CASSLALGGRQMNTEAFF. The CDR3 DNA is TGTGCCAGCAGCTTGGCATTAGGGGGTAGGCAGATGAACACTGAAGCTTTCTTT.

The rearrangement links TRBV6-5 to TRBJ1-1; D unclear. V was trimmed by 0 bases and J by 3 bases, leaving 8 bases between them. Germline V gene lookup returns CDR1 MNHEY and CDR2 SVGAGI. This CDR3 has 14 amino acids. The CDR3: CASSYSTGDTEAFF. In DNA, the CDR3 is TGTGCCAGCAGTTACTCGACGGGAGACACTGAAGCTTTCTTT.

This clone was recorded only once. The V gene is TRBV9, the J gene TRBJ2-5, with D unclear. The CDR3 covers 15 residues. Trimming removed 2 bases from V and 1 base from J, with 12 bases in between. The germline CDR1 and CDR2 sequences are SGDLS and YYNGEE. The CDR3 coding sequence is TGTGCCAGCAGCGTCGGTACAGACCGCCAAGAGACCCAGTACTTC. As protein: CASSVGTDRQETQYF.

The table lists this clone with a count of one. The J gene is TRBJ2-1, the V gene TRBV27, with 7 positions matching TRBD2. Germline-derived CDR1 and CDR2 are MNHEY and SMNVEV (reference sequence). Trimming cost V 7 bases and J 4 bases; bases outside gene matches: 4. The CDR3 is 13 amino acids. The CDR3, as DNA: TGTGCCAGCAAGCGGGGTCTGTACAATGAGCAGTTCTTC. It translates to CASKRGLYNEQFF.

The genes are TRBV19 and TRBJ2-3; 14 bases agree with TRBD2. The germline gives CDR1 LNHDA, CDR2 SQIVND (reference sequence). Germline trimming cut 7 bases from V and 4 bases from J; bases unmatched to any gene: 7. The CDR3 runs to 16 residues. The CDR3 is CASTRLAGGLADTQYF. The CDR3 DNA sequence: TGTGCCAGTACTCGACTAGCGGGGGGGCTGGCAGATACGCAGTATTTT.

The chain carries TRBV16 and TRBJ2-7, with 11 bases lining up with TRBD2. CDR3 length: 17 residues. The germline V gene has CDR1 KGHSY and CDR2 FQNENV. The junction had 13 bases not matched to a gene; V was cut back by 5 bases and J by 4 bases. CDR3 nucleotide sequence: TGTGCCAGCAGCTTAGAATCCGTAGCGGGGGGGATTTACGAGCAGTACGTC. Protein: CASSLESVAGGIYEQYV.

The V gene is TRBV2, the J gene TRBJ1-1; 7 positions agree with TRBD1. The CDR3 consists of 13 residues. Germline V gene lookup returns CDR1 SNHLY and CDR2 FYNNEI. V lost 5 bases, J lost 11 bases, and 11 bases stayed unmatched. The CDR3 here is CASSRETGSNAFF. In DNA, the CDR3 is TGTGCCAGCAGTCGGGAGACAGGGTCAAATGCTTTCTTT. Supplemented by reference TRBV2 and TRBJ1-1, the full variable domain reads EPEVTQTPSHQVTQMGQEVILRCVPISNHLYFYWYRQILGQKVEFLVSFYNNEISEKSEIFDDQFSVERPDGSNFTLKIRSTKLEDSAMYFCASSRETGSNAFFGQGTRLTVV.

This chain joins TRBV9 and TRBJ2-7; possible D gene TRBD2, 5 bases. The CDR3 runs to 16 residues. Germline lookup yields CDR1 SGDLS and CDR2 YYNGEE. V gave up 1 base and J gave up 7 bases, with 21 bases separating them. This CDR3 is CASSVMRDPRNGEQYF. DNA for the CDR3: TGTGCCAGCAGCGTAATGAGGGATCCCAGAAATGGAGAGCAGTACTTC.

This clone was recorded many times. This chain uses TRBV5-5 with TRBJ1-1; TRBD1 matches 7 bases. The J segment lost 4 bases and the V segment lost 2 bases, leaving 5 bases of the junction unmatched. The CDR3 consists of 14 residues. Germline V gene data show CDR1 as SGHKS and CDR2 as YYEKEE (reference sequence). This chain's CDR3 is CASSFGTVGTEAFF. The CDR3, as DNA: TGTGCCAGCAGCTTCGGGACAGTAGGCACTGAAGCTTTCTTT.

This clone was picked up many times. The chain is built from TRBV2 and TRBJ2-1, with D hard to call. The CDR3 covers 11 residues. V shed 6 bases and J shed 5 bases, with 5 bases lying between them. Germline CDR1 SNHLY, CDR2 FYNNEI. CDR3 DNA: TGTGCCAGCAGGGAGAACAATGAGCAGTTCTTC. Protein sequence: CASRENNEQFF.

This chain connects TRBV28 to TRBJ2-3; D gene ambiguous. The CDR3 consists of 16 residues. Germline CDR1 MDHEN, CDR2 SYDVKM. Trimming stripped 3 bases from V and 1 base from J, with 14 bases between. The CDR3 loop is CASSFDELAGTDTQYF. CDR3 bases: TGTGCCAGCAGTTTTGACGAATTGGCGGGCACAGATACGCAGTATTTT.

This chain uses TRBV29-1 with TRBJ1-2; TRBD1 matches 7 bases. V shed 0 bases, J shed 4 bases, and the junction held 2 bases outside the gene matches. The CDR3 is 13 amino acids. Germline V CDR1 and CDR2: SQVTM, ANQGSEA. CDR3 bases: TGCAGCGTTGAAGATCAGGGGGGCTATGGCTACACCTTC. Amino acid sequence: CSVEDQGGYGYTF.

This clone was found a few times. The V call is TRBV2, the J call TRBJ1-3; 8 nucleotides align to TRBD1. V shed 8 bases, J shed 2 bases, and the junction held 5 bases outside the gene matches. The CDR3 is 14 residues long. Germline-derived CDR1 and CDR2 are SNHLY and FYNNEI. The CDR3 sequence: CASGQDRAGNTIYF. The CDR3 region has the DNA TGTGCCAGCGGCCAGGACAGGGCTGGAAACACCATATATTTT. Together with reference TRBV2 and TRBJ1-3, the CDR3 gives the full variable domain: EPEVTQTPSHQVTQMGQEVILRCVPISNHLYFYWYRQILGQKVEFLVSFYNNEISEKSEIFDDQFSVERPDGSNFTLKIRSTKLEDSAMYFCASGQDRAGNTIYFGEGSWLTVV.

The chain links TRBV6-4 to TRBJ2-2; D ambiguous. With 0 bases removed from V and 6 bases from J, the gap between germline ends came to 5 bases. The CDR3 runs to 13 residues. Germline-derived CDR1 and CDR2 are MRHNA and SNTAGT. The CDR3 sequence is CASSDSSAGELFF. CDR3 coding DNA: TGTGCCAGCAGTGACTCGAGTGCCGGGGAGCTGTTTTTT.

This clone was counted only a few times. The rearrangement joins TRBV5-4 to TRBJ1-2; 7 bases agree with TRBD1. Germline CDR1 SGHNT, CDR2 YYREEE (reference sequence). This CDR3 is built from 16 residues. V dropped 0 bases and J dropped 4; count of bases not matched to a gene: 9. This CDR3 reads CASSLGKTGSGYGYTF. For the CDR3, the DNA is TGTGCCAGCAGCTTGGGAAAGACAGGGAGCGGCTATGGCTACACCTTC.

This clone was found a few times. The V call is TRBV29-1, the J call TRBJ1-1, with 11 bases matching TRBD1. This CDR3 contains 13 residues. J gave up 11 bases and V 6 bases, and 11 bases lay outside the gene matches. Germline V gene lookup returns CDR1 SQVTM and CDR2 ANQGSEA. CDR3 amino acids: CSVRGQGAEKAFF. The CDR3 nucleotides are TGCAGCGTGCGAGGACAGGGGGCCGAGAAGGCTTTCTTT.

The genes are TRBV6-5 and TRBJ1-6; 9 positions agree with TRBD1. J lost 11 bases, V lost 4 bases, and 9 bases had no gene match. The CDR3 is 15 amino acids. Germline CDR1 reads MNHEY; CDR2 reads SVGAGI. CDR3 sequence: CASSSQGQGETPLHF. The DNA of the CDR3 is TGTGCCAGCAGTTCCCAGGGACAGGGAGAAACACCCCTCCACTTT.

V and J are TRBV5-4 and TRBJ1-2, with 7 bases fitting TRBD1. After removal of 4 bases from V and 3 bases from J, the junction contained 9 bases not matched to a gene. Germline loops: CDR1 SGHNT, CDR2 YYREEE (reference sequence). The CDR3 totals 15 residues. This CDR3 reads CASSKSTGEDYGYTF. The CDR3, as DNA: TGTGCCAGCAGCAAGTCAACAGGGGAAGACTATGGCTACACCTTC.